This T cell receptor (beta chain) was captured in a study of blood T cell repertoires in COVID-19. Study-wide context: The samples span acute and convalescent COVID-19 from the United States, Italy and Spain.

The CDR3 has 14 amino acids. From germline, CDR1 is ENHRY and CDR2 SYGVKD. The J segment lost 7 bases and the V segment lost 0 bases, leaving 6 bases of the junction unmatched. Recruited during active infection, patients (from Seattle) were subsequently followed longitudinally. Original data processing: Amplifying reference gene primers gave estimates of nucleated cell counts. Produced via immunoSEQ multiplex PCR; TCRdb's table is partial and in-frame only. The V and J calls and clone size were taken over from that table, and D and trimming were inferred from the DNA. The sample shows around 260,000 clones, 88% of them seen only once.

V is TRBV10-3 and J is TRBJ2-7, with 7 bases that match TRBD2. Sequenced material: peripheral blood. This clonotype was obtained from a woman in her seventies with COVID-19, enrolled during active disease. For the CDR3, the DNA is TGTGCCATCAGTGAGTCAGCTAACGGGAGGGAGCAGTACTTC. Its protein is CAISESANGREQYF.